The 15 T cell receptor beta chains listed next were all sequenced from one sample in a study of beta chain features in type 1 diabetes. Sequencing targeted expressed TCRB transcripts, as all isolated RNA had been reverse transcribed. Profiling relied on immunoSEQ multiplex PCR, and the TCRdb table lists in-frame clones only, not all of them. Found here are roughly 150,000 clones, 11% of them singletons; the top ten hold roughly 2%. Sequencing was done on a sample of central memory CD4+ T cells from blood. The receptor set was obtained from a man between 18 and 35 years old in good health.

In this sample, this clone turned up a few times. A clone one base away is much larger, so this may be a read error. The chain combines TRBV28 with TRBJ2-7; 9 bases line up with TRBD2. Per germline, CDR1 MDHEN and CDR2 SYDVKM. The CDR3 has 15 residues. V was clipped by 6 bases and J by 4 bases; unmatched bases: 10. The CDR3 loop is CASSPTGAGGYEQYF. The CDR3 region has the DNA TGTGCCAGCAGCCCTACAGGGGCGGGAGGGTACGAGCAGTACTTC.

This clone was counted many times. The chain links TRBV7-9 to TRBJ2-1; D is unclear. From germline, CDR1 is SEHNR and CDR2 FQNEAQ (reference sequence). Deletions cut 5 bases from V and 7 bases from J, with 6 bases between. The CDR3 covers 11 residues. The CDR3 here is CASSPTNEQFF. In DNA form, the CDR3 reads TGTGCCAGCAGCCCCACGAATGAGCAGTTCTTC.

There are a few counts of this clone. The CDR3 spells CASSPVGVTYEQYF. The CDR3 region has the DNA TGCGCCAGCAGCCCGGTGGGGGTTACGTACGAGCAGTACTTC. V usage is TRBV5-1 and J usage is TRBJ2-7; tentatively, D is TRBD1 or TRBD2 (5 bases each). V shed 4 bases and J shed 4 bases, with 15 bases lying between them. Germline lookup yields CDR1 SGHRS and CDR2 YFSETQ. This CDR3 contains 14 residues.

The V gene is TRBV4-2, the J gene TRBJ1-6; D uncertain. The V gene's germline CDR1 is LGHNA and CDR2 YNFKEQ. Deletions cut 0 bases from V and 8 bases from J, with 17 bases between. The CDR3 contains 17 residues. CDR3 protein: CASSQERAEEPHSPLHF. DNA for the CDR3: TGTGCCAGCAGCCAAGAGCGGGCCGAGGAACCGCATTCACCCCTCCACTTT.

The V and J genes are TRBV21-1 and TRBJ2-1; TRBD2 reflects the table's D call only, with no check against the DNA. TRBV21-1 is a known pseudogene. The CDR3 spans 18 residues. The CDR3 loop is CASSRPKREGGSYNEQFF. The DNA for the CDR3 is TGTGCCAGCAGCAGGCCTAAGCGGGAGGGCGGGTCCTACAATGAGCAGTTCTTC.

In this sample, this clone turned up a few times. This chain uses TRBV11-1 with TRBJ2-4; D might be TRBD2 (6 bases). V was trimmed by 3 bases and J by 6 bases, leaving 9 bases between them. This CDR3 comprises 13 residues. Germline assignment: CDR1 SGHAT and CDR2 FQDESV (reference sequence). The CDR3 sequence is CASSFSEGNIQYF. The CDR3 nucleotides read TGTGCCAGCAGCTTTTCGGAGGGAAACATTCAGTACTTC.

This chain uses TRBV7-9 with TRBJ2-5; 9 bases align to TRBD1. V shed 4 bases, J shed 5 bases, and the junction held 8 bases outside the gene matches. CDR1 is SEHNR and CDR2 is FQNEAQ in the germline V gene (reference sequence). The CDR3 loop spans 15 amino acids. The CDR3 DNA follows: TGTGCCAGCAGCTCCCTACAGGGGGCAGGGGAGACCCAGTACTTC. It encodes CASSSLQGAGETQYF.

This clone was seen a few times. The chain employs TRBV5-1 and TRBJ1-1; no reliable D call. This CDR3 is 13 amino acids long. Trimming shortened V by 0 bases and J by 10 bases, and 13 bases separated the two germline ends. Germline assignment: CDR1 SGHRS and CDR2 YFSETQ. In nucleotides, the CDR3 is TGCGCCAGCAGCTTGGACCTCAGGTGGGGAGCTTTCTTT. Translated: CASSLDLRWGAFF.

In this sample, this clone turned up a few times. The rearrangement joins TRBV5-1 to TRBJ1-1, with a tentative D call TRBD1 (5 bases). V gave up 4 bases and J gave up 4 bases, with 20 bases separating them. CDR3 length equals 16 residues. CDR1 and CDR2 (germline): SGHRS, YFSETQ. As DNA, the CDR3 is TGCGCCAGCAGCCAAGGGCCGACGTCCCAGGGCACTGAAGCTTTCTTT. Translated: CASSQGPTSQGTEAFF.

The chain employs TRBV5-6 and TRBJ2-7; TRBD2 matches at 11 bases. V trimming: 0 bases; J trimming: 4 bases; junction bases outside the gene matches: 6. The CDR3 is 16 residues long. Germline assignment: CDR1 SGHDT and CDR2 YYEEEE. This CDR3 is CASSLGLAGGKYEQYF. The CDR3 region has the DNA TGTGCCAGCAGCTTGGGGTTAGCGGGAGGGAAATACGAGCAGTACTTC. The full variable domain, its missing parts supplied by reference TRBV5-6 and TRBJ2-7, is DAGVTQSPTHLIKTRGQQVTLRCSPKSGHDTVSWYQQALGQGPQFIFQYYEEEERQRGNFPDRFSGHQFPNYSSELNVNALLLGDSALYLCASSLGLAGGKYEQYFGPGTRLTVT.

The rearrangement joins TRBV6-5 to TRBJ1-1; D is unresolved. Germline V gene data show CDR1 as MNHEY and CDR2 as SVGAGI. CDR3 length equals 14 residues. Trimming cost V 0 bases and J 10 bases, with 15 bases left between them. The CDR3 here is CASSYSIPGLGAFF. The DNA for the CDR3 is TGTGCCAGCAGTTACTCGATCCCCGGGTTGGGAGCTTTCTTT.

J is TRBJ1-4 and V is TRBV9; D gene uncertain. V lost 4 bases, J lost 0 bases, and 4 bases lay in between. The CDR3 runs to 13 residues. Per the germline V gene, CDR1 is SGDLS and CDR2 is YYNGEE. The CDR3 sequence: CASSPSTNEKLFF. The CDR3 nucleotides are TGTGCCAGCAGCCCATCAACTAATGAAAAACTGTTTTTT.

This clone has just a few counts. In DNA, the CDR3 is TGTGCCAGCAGCGTATTCGGCCAGCCCACCGGGGAGCTGTTTTTT. This encodes CASSVFGQPTGELFF. The chain recombines TRBV9 with TRBJ2-2; D gene uncertain. The V gene lost 1 base and the J gene lost 4 bases, with 11 bases spanning the gap. The germline CDR1 and CDR2 sequences are SGDLS and YYNGEE. The CDR3 spans 15 residues.

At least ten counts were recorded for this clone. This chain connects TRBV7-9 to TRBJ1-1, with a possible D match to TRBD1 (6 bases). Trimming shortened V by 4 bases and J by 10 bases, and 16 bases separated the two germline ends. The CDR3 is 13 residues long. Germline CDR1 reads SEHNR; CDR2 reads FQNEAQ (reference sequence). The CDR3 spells CASSSTDSSGAFF. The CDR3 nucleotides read TGTGCCAGCAGCTCCACGGACAGTTCTGGAGCTTTCTTT. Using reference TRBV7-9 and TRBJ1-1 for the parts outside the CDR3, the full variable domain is DTGVSQNPRHKITKRGQNVTFRCDPISEHNRLYWYRQTLGQGPEFLTYFQNEAQLEKSRLLSDRFSAERPKGSFSTLEIQRTEQGDSAMYLCASSSTDSSGAFFGQGTRLTVV.

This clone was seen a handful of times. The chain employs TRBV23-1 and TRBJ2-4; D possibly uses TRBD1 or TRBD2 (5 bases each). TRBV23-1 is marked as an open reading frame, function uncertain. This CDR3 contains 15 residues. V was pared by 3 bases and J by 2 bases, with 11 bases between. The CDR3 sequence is CASSHPGTPKNIQYF. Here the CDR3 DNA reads TGCGCCAGCAGTCACCCAGGGACCCCCAAAAACATTCAGTACTTC.